This T cell receptor (beta chain) was recorded in a study of neoadjuvant anti-PD-1 for oral cavity cancer. Turning to the study itself: Non-progressing patients received a fourth nivolumab dose near day 43, then surgery on days 50-56. Study results and limitations: PBMC Gini-index clonality exceeded responders' in non-responders post-nivolumab.

As for time point: after neoadjuvant nivolumab, at surgical resection. Blood libraries mostly used around 510 ng genomic DNA, six replicates each. The repertoire was sequenced with immunoSEQ multiplex PCR; TCRdb's copy has only in-frame clones and lacks some. The table includes under 15,000 clones, approximately 74% detected once. Germline values: CDR1 SNHLY, CDR2 FYNNEI. CDR3 size: 15 residues. Trimming took 6 bases from V and 5 from J; bases not matched to a gene: 8. Regarding this clone: Its cognate antigen is unknown.

The TCR comes from a person aged 35 to 85 with oral cavity squamous cell carcinoma. V usage is TRBV2 and J usage is TRBJ2-1; 9 nucleotides agree with TRBD1. Sequences were derived from PBMCs, sampled after nivolumab (anti-PD-1) treatment. The CDR3 loop reads CASRLIRQGDNEQFF. CDR3 in DNA: TGTGCCAGCAGACTGATTCGACAGGGGGACAATGAGCAGTTCTTC. The complete variable domain, with remaining parts taken from reference TRBV2 and TRBJ2-1, reads EPEVTQTPSHQVTQMGQEVILRCVPISNHLYFYWYRQILGQKVEFLVSFYNNEISEKSEIFDDQFSVERPDGSNFTLKIRSTKLEDSAMYFCASRLIRQGDNEQFFGPGTRLTVL.